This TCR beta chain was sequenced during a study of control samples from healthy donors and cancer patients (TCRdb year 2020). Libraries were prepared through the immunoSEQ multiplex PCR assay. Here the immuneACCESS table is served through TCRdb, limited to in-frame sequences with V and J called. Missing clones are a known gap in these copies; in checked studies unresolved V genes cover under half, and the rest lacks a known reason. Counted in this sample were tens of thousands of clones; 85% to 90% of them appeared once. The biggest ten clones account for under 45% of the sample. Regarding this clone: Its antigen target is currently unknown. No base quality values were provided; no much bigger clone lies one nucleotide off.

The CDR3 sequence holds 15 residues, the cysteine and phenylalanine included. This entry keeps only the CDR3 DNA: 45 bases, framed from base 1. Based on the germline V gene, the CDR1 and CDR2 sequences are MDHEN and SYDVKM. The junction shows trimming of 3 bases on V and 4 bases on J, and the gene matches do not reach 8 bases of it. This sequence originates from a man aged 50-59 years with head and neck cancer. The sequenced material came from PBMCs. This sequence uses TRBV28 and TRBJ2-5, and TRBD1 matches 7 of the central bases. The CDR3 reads CASSLIGRGTETQYF. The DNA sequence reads TGTGCCAGCAGTTTGATCGGCAGGGGGACAGAGACCCAGTACTTC. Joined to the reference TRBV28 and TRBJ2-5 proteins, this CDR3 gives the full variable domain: DVKVTQSSRYLVKRTGEKVFLECVQDMDHENMFWYRQDPGLGLRLIYFSYDVKMKEKGDIPEGYSVSREKKERFSLILESASTNQTSMYLCASSLIGRGTETQYFGPGTRLLVL.